A selection of T cell receptor beta chains follows, all from one sample in a study of identical twins. Using its own MiXCR run on the 5' RACE reads, TCRdb lists one record per CDR3 protein. Counted here are around 450,000 distinct CDR3 sequences, approximately 14% occurring once; the ten biggest clones make up roughly 0.56%. The sample also formed part of further work on yellow fever vaccine responses in identical twins.

The material sequenced was CD4+ T cells sorted from blood. These receptors all come from a woman under 30 in good health. Both conserved end residues are part of each CDR3. Each record gives: V gene, CDR3 length, J gene, clone size, D gene, CDR3 DNA, CDR3 protein. D genes are given only for firm matches. A row's size may be missing; if present it is once, few, many or a size class.

TRBV5-1,15,TRBJ2-2,few,-,TGCGCCAGCAGCCCTGCAAAAACGAACACCGGGGAGCTGTTTTTT,CASSPAKTNTGELFF
TRBV24-1,14,TRBJ2-3,-,TRBD1,TGTGCCACCAGTGATCCACGCAGGGGGTATACGCAGTATTTT,CATSDPRRGYTQYF
TRBV7-3,13,TRBJ1-1,-,-,TGTGCCAGCAGCTATGGGCTGAACACTGAAGCTTTCTTT,CASSYGLNTEAFF
TRBV6-5,12,TRBJ1-1,-,-,TGTGCCAGCAGACGACCCAACACTGAAGCTTTCTTT,CASRRPNTEAFF
TRBV6-2/TRBV6-3,15,TRBJ2-3,few,TRBD2,TGTGCCAGCAAGGAGGCCGGCGGGAGTTCAGATACGCAGTATTTT,CASKEAGGSSDTQYF
TRBV30,16,TRBJ2-5,few,TRBD1,TGTGCCTGGAGTCCCCGGGACAGGGGGTACCAAGAGACCCAGTACTTC,CAWSPRDRGYQETQYF
TRBV6-1,14,TRBJ1-6,-,TRBD1,TGTGCCAGCACCGAAACAGGGGGCCTTTCACCCCTCCACTTT,CASTETGGLSPLHF
TRBV7-6,13,TRBJ2-3,few,-,TGTGCCAGCAGCTATATACCAGGCGATACGCAGTATTTT,CASSYIPGDTQYF
TRBV27,14,TRBJ2-3,few,-,TGTGCCAGCAGGGGGCAGGTTAGCACAGATACGCAGTATTTT,CASRGQVSTDTQYF
TRBV3-1,16,TRBJ2-1,-,TRBD2,TGTGCCAGCAGCCAAGAATGGACTAGCGGGAGGATTGAGCAGTTCTTC,CASSQEWTSGRIEQFF